Listed below are T cell receptor beta chains from one sample, sequenced in a study of blood T cell repertoires in COVID-19. Data came from immunoSEQ multiplex PCR; TCRdb stores just in-frame clones and leaves some out. The sample holds roughly 70,000 clones; 60% to 80% are singletons and the top ten take approximately 2.3%. The sample consisted of peripheral blood. The receptors were gathered from a man in his 70s with COVID-19, enrolled during active disease. Both conserved end residues are part of each CDR3. The D gene is left open where the match is weak. Size is omitted from some rows. Given values are once, few, many or a class for expanded clones.

CDR3 DNA: TGTGCCAGCAGTTCTGTCACTGGTGGCTACACCTTC
CDR3 protein: CASSSVTGGYTF
clone size: many
D gene: -
V gene: TRBV27
J gene: TRBJ1-2

CDR3 DNA: TGTGCCACGAGTCCGGGACAGGGTATTGATGAAGCTTTCTTT
CDR3 protein: CATSPGQGIDEAFF
clone size: -
D gene: TRBD1
V gene: TRBV19
J gene: TRBJ1-1

CDR3 DNA: TGTGCCAGCAGTAACAGGGCCTTAGGGCAGTACTTC
CDR3 protein: CASSNRALGQYF
clone size: -
D gene: -
V gene: TRBV28
J gene: TRBJ2-7

CDR3 DNA: TGTGCCAGCGTAAACAGGGCGACCTATGGCTACACCTTC
CDR3 protein: CASVNRATYGYTF
clone size: -
D gene: -
V gene: TRBV19
J gene: TRBJ1-2

CDR3 DNA: TGTGCCAGCAGCTTAGATAGCGGGAGGTTCCCTGACAATGAGCAGTTCTTC
CDR3 protein: CASSLDSGRFPDNEQFF
clone size: -
D gene: TRBD2
V gene: TRBV9
J gene: TRBJ2-1

CDR3 DNA: TGTGCCAGCAGCCCCTTTAGCGGGAGGTCTTCCTACGAGCAGTACTTC
CDR3 protein: CASSPFSGRSSYEQYF
clone size: -
D gene: TRBD2
V gene: TRBV7-6
J gene: TRBJ2-7

CDR3 DNA: TGTGCCAGTAGTTTCGGCGGGGTCACAGATACGCAGTATTTT
CDR3 protein: CASSFGGVTDTQYF
clone size: -
D gene: -
V gene: TRBV19
J gene: TRBJ2-3

CDR3 DNA: TGTGCCTGGAGTCAAAGGGGCTTTGGAGGAAACACCATATATTTT
CDR3 protein: CAWSQRGFGGNTIYF
clone size: -
D gene: -
V gene: TRBV30
J gene: TRBJ1-3

CDR3 DNA: TGCGCCAGCACCCCCGGGGGGCCGAGTAACAATGAGCAGTTCTTC
CDR3 protein: CASTPGGPSNNEQFF
clone size: -
D gene: -
V gene: TRBV5-1
J gene: TRBJ2-1

CDR3 DNA: TGTGCCAGCAGTGGAACGGGACAGATCCCTAGCACAGATACGCAGTATTTT
CDR3 protein: CASSGTGQIPSTDTQYF
clone size: -
D gene: TRBD1
V gene: TRBV28
J gene: TRBJ2-3

CDR3 DNA: TGCGCCAGCAGTGAGAGGCTGCGGGAAGCCACACACGGTAACGAGCAGTACTTC
CDR3 protein: CASSERLREATHGNEQYF
clone size: few
D gene: -
V gene: TRBV10-1
J gene: TRBJ2-7

CDR3 DNA: TGCGCCAGCAGACCAGAAATTAGCGGGAGAAACGAGCAGTACTTC
CDR3 protein: CASRPEISGRNEQYF
clone size: few
D gene: TRBD2
V gene: TRBV5-1
J gene: TRBJ2-7

CDR3 DNA: TGTGCCAGCAGCTCCCGGCCGGGAGGGACGAACACTGAAGCTTTCTTT
CDR3 protein: CASSSRPGGTNTEAFF
clone size: few
D gene: -
V gene: TRBV11-2
J gene: TRBJ1-1

CDR3 DNA: TGCGCCAGCAGCATACTAGCGGGGGTGCCCTACGAGCAGTACTTC
CDR3 protein: CASSILAGVPYEQYF
clone size: -
D gene: TRBD2
V gene: TRBV5-1
J gene: TRBJ2-7

CDR3 DNA: TGTGCCAGCAGTTTATGGGCTAGCGGATCCTACGAGCAGTACTTC
CDR3 protein: CASSLWASGSYEQYF
clone size: few
D gene: TRBD2
V gene: TRBV28
J gene: TRBJ2-7

CDR3 DNA: TGTGCCATCAGTGTTACGGGAGAGTACGAGCAGTACTTC
CDR3 protein: CAISVTGEYEQYF
clone size: -
D gene: -
V gene: TRBV10-3
J gene: TRBJ2-7

CDR3 DNA: TGTGCCAGCAGCGAAAAGGGGGTCGGGTATGGCTACACCTTC
CDR3 protein: CASSEKGVGYGYTF
clone size: once
D gene: -
V gene: TRBV7-3
J gene: TRBJ1-2

CDR3 DNA: TGTGCCAGCAGTTTAACCGGGAGCTCCTACAATGAGCAGTTCTTC
CDR3 protein: CASSLTGSSYNEQFF
clone size: -
D gene: -
V gene: TRBV27
J gene: TRBJ2-1

CDR3 DNA: TGTGCCAGCAGGTCACAGTACTCAAATTCACCCCTCCACTTT
CDR3 protein: CASRSQYSNSPLHF
clone size: -
D gene: -
V gene: TRBV7-2
J gene: TRBJ1-6

CDR3 DNA: TGTGCCAGCAGTCGGGGGTCCTCCTACGAGCAGTACTTC
CDR3 protein: CASSRGSSYEQYF
clone size: -
D gene: -
V gene: TRBV28
J gene: TRBJ2-7

CDR3 DNA: TGTGCCAGCAGTTACTCAGGAGGGATTGGTCAGCCCCAGCATTTT
CDR3 protein: CASSYSGGIGQPQHF
clone size: few
D gene: -
V gene: TRBV6-5
J gene: TRBJ1-5

CDR3 DNA: TGCGCCAGCAGCTTGACGGGACAGGGGGATAATTCACCCCTCCACTTT
CDR3 protein: CASSLTGQGDNSPLHF
clone size: -
D gene: TRBD1
V gene: TRBV5-1
J gene: TRBJ1-6

CDR3 DNA: TGTGCCAGCAGTGTACCGGGGACTAGCGGGAGGTTCTACGAGCAGTACTTC
CDR3 protein: CASSVPGTSGRFYEQYF
clone size: -
D gene: TRBD2
V gene: TRBV6-2/TRBV6-3
J gene: TRBJ2-7

CDR3 DNA: TGTGCCAGCAGAGTCGGACAGGGGGACTATGGCTACACCTTC
CDR3 protein: CASRVGQGDYGYTF
clone size: -
D gene: TRBD1
V gene: TRBV6-5
J gene: TRBJ1-2

CDR3 DNA: TGTGCCAGCAGTTTTTTGGCCCCCGAGACAGGGGGCGGGTCTGAAGCTTTCTTT
CDR3 protein: CASSFLAPETGGGSEAFF
clone size: -
D gene: TRBD1
V gene: TRBV27
J gene: TRBJ1-1

CDR3 DNA: TGTGCCAGCCGGCGGGAGGAGGCTGGCGAGCAGTACTTC
CDR3 protein: CASRREEAGEQYF
clone size: -
D gene: TRBD2
V gene: TRBV2
J gene: TRBJ2-7

CDR3 DNA: TGTGCCAGCAGCTTAGAAGGGGCCGGCGGTGAAAAACTGTTTTTT
CDR3 protein: CASSLEGAGGEKLFF
clone size: -
D gene: -
V gene: TRBV7-9
J gene: TRBJ1-4

CDR3 DNA: TGTGCCAGCACCCCCACAGGGGCGGCCTACGAGCAGTACTTC
CDR3 protein: CASTPTGAAYEQYF
clone size: few
D gene: TRBD1
V gene: TRBV28
J gene: TRBJ2-7

CDR3 DNA: TGTGCCAGCAGCCAGACCCTGACAGGGGAAAACATTCAGTACTTC
CDR3 protein: CASSQTLTGENIQYF
clone size: -
D gene: TRBD1
V gene: TRBV4-2
J gene: TRBJ2-4

CDR3 DNA: TGCGCCAGCAGCCAACCGGGACTAGCGCGCAATGAGCAGTTCTTC
CDR3 protein: CASSQPGLARNEQFF
clone size: -
D gene: TRBD2
V gene: TRBV4-3
J gene: TRBJ2-1

CDR3 DNA: TGTGCCAGCAGCCACACGGGGGAATTATATGGAAACACCATATATTTT
CDR3 protein: CASSHTGELYGNTIYF
clone size: -
D gene: -
V gene: TRBV13
J gene: TRBJ1-3

CDR3 DNA: TGTGCCAGCAGCCAAGAAGGGCTAGCGCTAAACACCGGGGAGCTGTTTTTT
CDR3 protein: CASSQEGLALNTGELFF
clone size: -
D gene: -
V gene: TRBV3-1/TRBV3-2
J gene: TRBJ2-2

CDR3 DNA: TGTGCCAGCAGCCCAGAGACAGCTTTGCCCCAGCATTTT
CDR3 protein: CASSPETALPQHF
clone size: many
D gene: -
V gene: TRBV7-9
J gene: TRBJ1-5

CDR3 DNA: TGTGCCACCCTACTAGCGGGAGAGGGAGATACGCAGTATTTT
CDR3 protein: CATLLAGEGDTQYF
clone size: -
D gene: TRBD2
V gene: TRBV2
J gene: TRBJ2-3

CDR3 DNA: TGTGCCAGCAGCTTAGGACAGACCGGGGAGCTGTTTTTT
CDR3 protein: CASSLGQTGELFF
clone size: -
D gene: -
V gene: TRBV7-2
J gene: TRBJ2-2

CDR3 DNA: TGTGCCTGGTCGTTGATGGGGGGCGAGCAGTACTTC
CDR3 protein: CAWSLMGGEQYF
clone size: -
D gene: -
V gene: TRBV30
J gene: TRBJ2-7

CDR3 DNA: TGCAGCGTTGGGGAGGGGATTGAAAAACTGTTTTTT
CDR3 protein: CSVGEGIEKLFF
clone size: -
D gene: -
V gene: TRBV29-1
J gene: TRBJ1-4

CDR3 DNA: TGTGCCAGCAGCTCGGGACTAGCGGGCCCTGGGGGTGAGCAGTTCTTC
CDR3 protein: CASSSGLAGPGGEQFF
clone size: few
D gene: TRBD2
V gene: TRBV7-6
J gene: TRBJ2-1

CDR3 DNA: TGCAGCGTTGGGGACTCTGGCAGGGGGGCCTCCGAGCAGTACTTC
CDR3 protein: CSVGDSGRGASEQYF
clone size: once
D gene: -
V gene: TRBV29-1
J gene: TRBJ2-7

CDR3 DNA: TGTGCCAGCAACCCAGGGCAGAACACCGGGGAGCTGTTTTTT
CDR3 protein: CASNPGQNTGELFF
clone size: -
D gene: -
V gene: TRBV21-1
J gene: TRBJ2-2

CDR3 DNA: TGTGCCAGCTCACCTGGGGCGCTAGCTAACTATGGCTACACCTTC
CDR3 protein: CASSPGALANYGYTF
clone size: -
D gene: -
V gene: TRBV18
J gene: TRBJ1-2

CDR3 DNA: TGTGCCAGCAGTGAAGCTGGGAGTTCCTCCTACGAGCAGTACTTC
CDR3 protein: CASSEAGSSSYEQYF
clone size: -
D gene: -
V gene: TRBV6-1
J gene: TRBJ2-7

CDR3 DNA: TGTGCCAGCTCACCCCCAGGTTCACGAGAAAAACTGTTTTTT
CDR3 protein: CASSPPGSREKLFF
clone size: -
D gene: -
V gene: TRBV18
J gene: TRBJ1-4

CDR3 DNA: TGTGCCAGCAGCTTAGGTCTCGGACTCCAGATCCCCGAGCAGTACTTC
CDR3 protein: CASSLGLGLQIPEQYF
clone size: -
D gene: -
V gene: TRBV7-2
J gene: TRBJ2-7

CDR3 DNA: TGTGCCAGCAGCCTACAGGGTTTTGGAAACACCATATATTTT
CDR3 protein: CASSLQGFGNTIYF
clone size: -
D gene: -
V gene: TRBV7-2
J gene: TRBJ1-3

CDR3 DNA: TGTGCCAGCATCCTTCCGGGACAGGGAACCTACGAGCAGTACTTC
CDR3 protein: CASILPGQGTYEQYF
clone size: -
D gene: TRBD1
V gene: TRBV6-5
J gene: TRBJ2-7

CDR3 DNA: TGTGCCAGTAGTACCTCCGGTCACATTCAGTACTTC
CDR3 protein: CASSTSGHIQYF
clone size: -
D gene: -
V gene: TRBV19
J gene: TRBJ2-4

CDR3 DNA: TGTGCCAGCAGCCAGGCCGGACAGAGAGCCTACGAGCAGTACTTC
CDR3 protein: CASSQAGQRAYEQYF
clone size: -
D gene: -
V gene: TRBV4-2
J gene: TRBJ2-7

CDR3 DNA: TGCGCCAGCAGCTTGGATTTAGGACACAGCGCAATGAACACTGAAGCTTTCTTT
CDR3 protein: CASSLDLGHSAMNTEAFF
clone size: -
D gene: -
V gene: TRBV5-1
J gene: TRBJ1-1

CDR3 DNA: TGTGCCAGCAGGTCTGGGCTGGACACTGAAGCTTTCTTT
CDR3 protein: CASRSGLDTEAFF
clone size: few
D gene: -
V gene: TRBV7-2
J gene: TRBJ1-1

CDR3 DNA: TGTGCCAGCAGCGTAGCCGGGACAGGTGTTCAGCCCCAGCATTTT
CDR3 protein: CASSVAGTGVQPQHF
clone size: -
D gene: TRBD1
V gene: TRBV9
J gene: TRBJ1-5

CDR3 DNA: TGTGCCACCAGCAGCGTTCGATCCGCGGGCTACGAGCAGTACTTC
CDR3 protein: CATSSVRSAGYEQYF
clone size: -
D gene: -
V gene: TRBV15
J gene: TRBJ2-7